One sample yielded the 19 T cell receptor beta chains listed below, sequenced in a study of spatial heterogeneity in lung cancer. TCRdb reprocessed the 5' RACE reads with MiXCR, giving one entry per CDR3 protein. This table holds under 30,000 distinct CDR3 sequences, 6% found once. Time point noted: blood at routine non-recurrence follow-up after resection. The authors sequenced whole RNA from tumor, nontumor lung or frozen PBMC without sorting. Here the sequenced sample was PBMCs, taken at follow-up. The receptors come from a male donor with early-stage non-small cell lung cancer.

The chain employs TRBV2 and TRBJ2-7, with 7 nucleotides matching TRBD2. This CDR3 region has 16 residues. From germline, CDR1 is SNHLY and CDR2 FYNNEI. V shed 6 bases and J 4 bases; nucleotides not matched to a gene: 15. CDR3 bases: TGTGCCAGCAGCCGGGGCGGGAGTCGGGTCGGGTACGAGCAGTACGTC. Translated: CASSRGGSRVGYEQYV.

This clonotype has at least ten counts. The rearrangement uses TRBV12-3 or TRBV12-4 and TRBJ1-1; a weak D match, TRBD1 (6 bases). This CDR3 region has 12 residues. V was cut by 5 bases and J by 11 bases, with 15 bases left in between. DNA for the CDR3: TGTGCCAGCAGTCGACAGGAGGGTTCCGCTTTCTTT. It codes for CASSRQEGSAFF.

This clonotype occurred many times. The chain couples TRBV4-3 to TRBJ1-2; D is possibly TRBD1 (5 bases). V gave up 4 bases and J gave up 7 bases, with 16 bases separating them. From germline, CDR1 is LGHNA and CDR2 YSLEER. This CDR3 has 14 amino acids. The CDR3 DNA follows: TGCGCCAGCAGCCCCGTGGTCCAGGGAGGTGGCTACACCTTC. It yields the protein CASSPVVQGGGYTF.

The CDR3 loop reads CASSDSTISNEQFF. For the CDR3, the DNA is TGTGCCAGCAGTGACTCGACTATCAGCAATGAGCAGTTCTTC. The rearrangement uses TRBV6-4 and TRBJ2-1; D is perhaps TRBD2 (5 bases). Germline V CDR1 and CDR2: MRHNA, SNTAGT. CDR3 length equals 14 residues. Trimming left V 0 bases short and J 6 bases short, with 9 bases between.

This rearrangement joins TRBV7-2 to TRBJ2-5, with D maybe TRBD2 (6 bases). Germline-derived CDR1 and CDR2 are SGHTA and FQGNSA. The CDR3 runs to 15 residues. V gave up 3 bases and J gave up 5 bases, with 16 bases separating them. The chain's CDR3 is CASSFESTGGETQYF. The DNA of the CDR3 is TGTGCCAGCAGCTTCGAATCAACTGGAGGGGAGACCCAGTACTTC. Using reference TRBV7-2 and TRBJ2-5 for the parts outside the CDR3, the full variable domain is GAGVSQSPSNKVTEKGKDVELRCDPISGHTALYWYRQSLGQGLEFLIYFQGNSAPDKSGLPSDRFSAERTGGSVSTLTIQRTQQEDSAVYLCASSFESTGGETQYFGPGTRLLVL.

This clonotype was seen ten or more times. The chain carries TRBV6-6 and TRBJ1-5, with unresolved D. CDR3 size: 15 residues. Germline V gene sequence: CDR1 MNHNY, CDR2 SVGAGI (reference sequence). Trimming removed 5 bases at V and 1 base at J, with 12 bases between. CDR3 DNA: TGTGCCAGCAGTGAAGGAGACGGGAGCAATCAGCCCCAGCATTTT. Translating it yields CASSEGDGSNQPQHF.

This chain connects TRBV6-1 to TRBJ1-5, with D possibly being TRBD1 (6 bases). The V gene's germline CDR1 is MNHNS and CDR2 SASEGT. The V gene lost 7 bases and the J gene lost 4 bases, with 17 bases spanning the gap. CDR3 size: 15 residues. Here the CDR3 reads CASNTQGGYNQPQHF. CDR3 in DNA: TGTGCCAGCAATACACAGGGAGGGTATAATCAGCCCCAGCATTTT.

Worth noting for this clonotype: A much larger clone differs by one base, so this may be a read error. The chain links TRBV6-2 or TRBV6-3 to TRBJ2-3; D not certain. The CDR3 is made up of 15 amino acids. The germline CDR1 and CDR2 sequences are MNHEY and SVGEGT. The CDR3 sequence is CAGSYGPDDTDTQYF. CDR3 bases: TGTGCCGGCAGTTACGGACCAGACGACACAGATACGCAGTATTTT.

This clonotype was counted at least ten times. The chain carries TRBV9 and TRBJ2-3; D not resolved. The V and J ends lost 4 bases and 0 bases respectively, with 18 bases between them. CDR1 and CDR2 (germline): SGDLS, YYNGEE. This CDR3 is built from 17 residues. The CDR3 spells CASSPVRRRPSTDTQYF. The CDR3, as DNA: TGTGCCAGCAGCCCTGTGCGACGGAGACCTAGCACAGATACGCAGTATTTT.

The chain has TRBV27 and TRBJ2-5; 7 nucleotides line up with TRBD1. Germline CDR1 is MNHEY and CDR2 is SMNVEV (reference sequence). CDR3 size: 13 residues. Trimming took 6 bases from V and 4 from J; bases not matched to a gene: 5. CDR3 amino acids: CASSRQGLETQYF. Written as DNA, the CDR3 is TGTGCCAGCAGCAGACAGGGTCTAGAGACCCAGTACTTC.

This clonotype has a handful of counts. DNA for the CDR3: TGTGCCAGCAGTCTTCCTTTTGGGACAGGGGAACTCCAAGAGACCCAGTACTTC. Protein sequence: CASSLPFGTGELQETQYF. The chain joins TRBV2 to TRBJ2-5; 10 positions match TRBD1. From germline, CDR1 is SNHLY and CDR2 FYNNEI. There are 18 residues in the CDR3. J was trimmed by 1 base and V by 5 bases; bases with no gene match: 13.

In its sample, this clonotype was seen a few times. The V call is TRBV7-6, the J call TRBJ2-1, with D possibly TRBD2 on 6 matching bases. Germline V gene sequence: CDR1 SGHVS, CDR2 FNYEAQ. V was cut by 0 bases and J by 6 bases, with 9 bases left in between. The CDR3 runs 14 residues. The CDR3 protein is CASSLAGGFNEQFF. Here the CDR3 DNA reads TGTGCCAGCAGCTTAGCGGGAGGATTCAATGAGCAGTTCTTC.

The chain recombines TRBV12-3 or TRBV12-4 with TRBJ2-3; D gene unclear. Trimming shortened V by 3 bases and J by 3 bases, and 13 bases separated the two germline ends. The CDR3 spans 15 residues. As DNA, the CDR3 is TGTGCCAGCAGTTTTGGAAAGAGCGTTACAGATACGCAGTATTTT. It yields the protein CASSFGKSVTDTQYF.

This clonotype showed up many times. The chain uses TRBV6-2 or TRBV6-3 and TRBJ1-5; D is perhaps TRBD1 (6 bases). Trimming pared 7 bases from V and 4 bases from J, leaving 8 bases between. The CDR3 totals 12 residues. In germline, CDR1 is MNHEY, CDR2 SVGEGT. The DNA of the CDR3 is TGTGCCAGCAAAACAGGGAATCAGCCCCAGCATTTT. Encoded protein: CASKTGNQPQHF.

This clonotype was detected ten times or more. The chain has TRBV7-3 and TRBJ2-1; D uncertain. The germline gives CDR1 SGHTA, CDR2 FQGTGA. V was clipped by 2 bases and J by 3 bases, with 5 bases between them. The CDR3 loop spans 13 amino acids. CDR3 residues: CASSLDVYNEQFF. The CDR3 DNA reads TGTGCCAGCAGCTTAGATGTCTACAATGAGCAGTTCTTC.

There are many counts of this clonotype. The CDR3 DNA sequence: TGTGCCAGCAGTTTAGGCGGGGTCGGGGCTGAAAAACTGTTTTTT. This sequence encodes CASSLGGVGAEKLFF. The genes are TRBV27 and TRBJ1-4; a possible D gene is TRBD1 (5 bases). Germline V gene data show CDR1 as MNHEY and CDR2 as SMNVEV (reference sequence). V was cut by 2 bases and J by 7 bases, with 14 bases left in between. This CDR3 spans 15 amino acids.

This clonotype has just a few counts. The J gene is TRBJ2-7, the V gene TRBV9; TRBD1 is a possible D gene (5 bases). V was cut by 0 bases and J by 2 bases, with 12 bases left in between. Germline CDR1 and CDR2: SGDLS and YYNGEE. The CDR3 consists of 15 residues. The CDR3: CASSVDVRQPYEQYF. DNA for the CDR3: TGTGCCAGCAGCGTAGATGTACGACAGCCCTACGAGCAGTACTTC.

Only a few counts were recorded for this clonotype. This rearrangement joins TRBV18 to TRBJ2-3; unclear D gene. CDR3 length equals 15 residues. In germline, CDR1 is KGHSH, CDR2 LQKENI. V gave up 2 bases and J gave up 0 bases, with 9 bases separating them. The CDR3, as DNA: TGTGCCAGCTCACCAGGCGAGTGGAGCACAGATACGCAGTATTTT. It yields the protein CASSPGEWSTDTQYF.

The chain carries TRBV7-2 and TRBJ1-1; D remains unclear. Germline V lookup: CDR1 SGHTA, CDR2 FQGNSA. With 1 base removed from V and 0 bases from J, the gap between germline ends came to 9 bases. This CDR3 region has 15 residues. The CDR3 loop is CASSLGAGLNTEAFF. CDR3 nucleotides: TGTGCCAGCAGCTTAGGGGCCGGGCTGAACACTGAAGCTTTCTTT.